These 16 T cell receptor beta chains came from one sample sequenced in a study of blood T cell repertoires in COVID-19. Measured with immunoSEQ multiplex PCR; TCRdb has only the in-frame clones, and not every one. The sample lists about 240,000 clones, around 84% occurring once. What was sequenced was peripheral blood. These receptor sequences come from a woman aged 18-29 years with acute or convalescent COVID-19.

This chain connects TRBV5-4 to TRBJ2-3; TRBD2 is a possible D gene (6 bases). The germline V gene encodes CDR1 SGHNT and CDR2 YYREEE (reference sequence). V was trimmed by 0 bases and J by 2 bases, leaving 7 bases between them. This CDR3 contains 14 residues. CDR3 sequence: CASSLERATDTQYF. CDR3 coding DNA: TGTGCCAGCAGCTTGGAGCGGGCCACAGATACGCAGTATTTT. Filled out from reference TRBV5-4 and TRBJ2-3, the complete variable domain reads ETGVTQSPTHLIKTRGQQVTLRCSSQSGHNTVSWYQQALGQGPQFIFQYYREEENGRGNFPPRFSGLQFPNYSSELNVNALELDDSALYLCASSLERATDTQYFGPGTRLTVL.

The V and J genes are TRBV4-3 and TRBJ2-1; TRBD2 might be the D (6 bases). The CDR3 is 16 amino acids. Germline CDR1 and CDR2: LGHNA and YSLEER. V was clipped by 5 bases and J by 2 bases, with 16 bases between them. CDR3 nucleotides: TGCGCCAGCAGCGCCCAGCGGGTCCTCGCCTACAATGAGCAGTTCTTC. As protein: CASSAQRVLAYNEQFF.

The chain has TRBV7-8 and TRBJ1-4; a weak D match, TRBD1 (6 bases). Germline lookup yields CDR1 SGHVS and CDR2 FQNEAQ. This CDR3 is built from 13 residues. Trimming removed 2 bases from V and 8 bases from J, with 9 bases in between. CDR3 DNA sequence: TGTGCCAGCAGCTTAACAGGGTACGAAAAACTGTTTTTT. It is translated as CASSLTGYEKLFF.

This clone was seen a handful of times. The chain combines TRBV6-5 with TRBJ1-5; 7 bases map to TRBD1. J lost 5 bases, V lost 4 bases, and 8 bases had no gene match. There are 15 residues in the CDR3. CDR1 is MNHEY, CDR2 SVGAGI, per germline. CDR3 in amino acids: CASSSDDREDQPQHF. The DNA of the CDR3 is TGTGCCAGCAGTTCCGACGACAGGGAGGATCAGCCCCAGCATTTT.

This sequence joins TRBV11-1 and TRBJ2-5, with 11 bases lining up with TRBD2. The CDR3 consists of 16 residues. Germline V lookup: CDR1 SGHAT, CDR2 FQDESV (reference sequence). With V trimmed by 5 bases and J by 1 base, 6 bases remained unmatched. The CDR3: CASSPGLAGPQETQYF. CDR3 DNA sequence: TGTGCCAGCAGCCCAGGACTAGCGGGCCCCCAAGAGACCCAGTACTTC.

This clone was seen repeatedly, ten times or more. The chain joins TRBV15 to TRBJ2-2; the match to TRBD2 covers 8 bases. The J segment lost 0 bases and the V segment lost 2 bases, leaving 5 bases of the junction unmatched. The germline CDR1 and CDR2 sequences are LNHNV and YYDKDF (reference sequence). The CDR3 is 17 residues long. The CDR3 loop reads CATSRKRGGPNTGELFF. CDR3 in DNA: TGTGCCACCAGCAGAAAACGGGGGGGCCCGAACACCGGGGAGCTGTTTTTT. Full variable domain (rest looked up from reference TRBV15 and TRBJ2-2): DAMVIQNPRYQVTQFGKPVTLSCSQTLNHNVMYWYQQKSSQAPKLLFHYYDKDFNNEADTPDNFQSRRPNTSFCFLDIRSPGLGDTAMYLCATSRKRGGPNTGELFFGEGSRLTVL.

The CDR3 sequence: CASRGVNTEAFF. In DNA, the CDR3 is TGTGCCAGCAGAGGGGTGAACACTGAAGCTTTCTTT. The gene calls are TRBV2 and TRBJ1-1; D might be TRBD1 (5 bases). Germline V gene sequence: CDR1 SNHLY, CDR2 FYNNEI. V was pared by 6 bases and J by 0 bases, with 5 bases between. This CDR3 region has 12 residues.

This clone was seen only a few times. V usage is TRBV28 and J usage is TRBJ1-2; D perhaps matches TRBD1 (5 bases). The germline CDR1 and CDR2 sequences are MDHEN and SYDVKM. The CDR3 runs 17 residues. The ends were cut back, 5 bases at V and 1 base at J, with 20 bases in the middle. The DNA of the CDR3 is TGTGCCAGCAGTCCTCATATGGCCCGGGGGATTAACTATGGCTACACCTTC. Protein product: CASSPHMARGINYGYTF.

The V gene is TRBV6-5, the J gene TRBJ2-7, with D possibly matching TRBD2 (6 bases). The length of the CDR3 is 15 residues. Germline V gives CDR1 MNHEY, CDR2 SVGAGI. Trimming took 4 bases from V and 2 from J, leaving 15 bases between them. The CDR3 protein is CASSSPGLSAYEQYF. CDR3 coding DNA: TGTGCCAGCAGTTCCCCGGGACTGAGCGCCTACGAGCAGTACTTC.

The chain links TRBV4-3 to TRBJ1-1, with D possibly being TRBD1 (5 bases). This CDR3 region has 14 residues. Germline V gene data show CDR1 as LGHNA and CDR2 as YSLEER. The ends were cut back, 4 bases at V and 6 bases at J, with 15 bases in the middle. CDR3 sequence reads: CASSPQGLVAEAFF. The DNA for the CDR3 is TGCGCCAGCAGCCCCCAGGGTCTTGTCGCTGAAGCTTTCTTT.

A few counts support this clone. This rearrangement joins TRBV6-1 to TRBJ1-2; no clear D gene. This CDR3 spans 15 amino acids. Trimming removed 0 bases from V and 2 bases from J, with 10 bases in between. Germline V gene sequence: CDR1 MNHNS, CDR2 SASEGT. The CDR3 loop is CASSEAFRRNYGYTF. The CDR3 nucleotides read TGTGCCAGCAGTGAAGCCTTCAGGAGGAACTATGGCTACACCTTC.

The V gene is TRBV2, the J gene TRBJ1-6; a possible D gene is TRBD1 (5 bases). CDR3 length: 15 residues. Trimming took 1 base from V and 7 from J, leaving 11 bases between them. Germline CDR1 and CDR2: SNHLY and FYNNEI. Written as DNA, the CDR3 is TGTGCCAGCAGTGAAGTAGGGGAACCCAATTCACCCCTCCACTTT. Amino acids: CASSEVGEPNSPLHF.

J is TRBJ2-1 and V is TRBV27, with TRBD2 as a possible D gene (6 bases). From germline, CDR1 is MNHEY and CDR2 SMNVEV (reference sequence). The CDR3 length is 14 residues. Deletions cut 3 bases from V and 3 bases from J, with 9 bases between. CDR3 loop: CASSFGGSYNEQFF. The CDR3 bases are TGTGCCAGCAGTTTCGGAGGGAGCTACAATGAGCAGTTCTTC.

This clone showed up just a few times. The CDR3: CASSYTGVSAGNTIYF. DNA of the CDR3: TGTGCCAGCAGTTATACAGGGGTATCGGCTGGAAACACCATATATTTT. The genes are TRBV2 and TRBJ1-3; 7 positions match TRBD1. Losses at the gene ends were 5 bases for V and 2 bases for J; bases not matched to a gene: 9. Germline V gene sequence: CDR1 SNHLY, CDR2 FYNNEI. This CDR3 is 16 amino acids long.

The chain couples TRBV25-1 to TRBJ2-7; the D gene is possibly TRBD1 (6 bases). Germline V gives CDR1 MGHDK, CDR2 SYGVNS. The CDR3 totals 14 residues. Trimming took off 7 bases at V and 3 bases at J, with 16 bases between the two ends. The CDR3 reads CASTTTDRIYEQYF. The CDR3 DNA sequence: TGTGCCAGCACTACTACCGACAGGATCTACGAGCAGTACTTC.

V and J are TRBV7-2 and TRBJ2-1; D is unresolved. Germline CDR1 reads SGHTA; CDR2 reads FQGNSA. V was cut by 4 bases and J by 6 bases, with 13 bases left in between. This CDR3 comprises 14 residues. Written as DNA, the CDR3 is TGTGCCAGCAGCTCCCAATCGGCTAGCAATGAGCAGTTCTTC. Protein sequence: CASSSQSASNEQFF.